The 30 T cell receptor beta chains reported below all come from one sample, sequenced in a study of blood T cell repertoires in COVID-19. TCRdb's copy holds only in-frame clones and misses some; the assay was immunoSEQ multiplex PCR. The sample contains roughly 120,000 clones, around 85% of which appear only once. Sequenced input: peripheral blood. The source of these receptors is a woman aged 55-69 years with COVID-19, enrolled during active disease.

The rearrangement uses TRBV6-2 or TRBV6-3 and TRBJ2-1; 10 nucleotides agree with TRBD1. This CDR3 is built from 19 residues. The germline CDR1 and CDR2 sequences are MNHEY and SVGEGT. J gave up 0 bases and V 6 bases, and 14 bases lay outside the gene matches. The CDR3, as DNA: TGTGCCAGCAGCTCCCGCGGGACAGGGGATTCCATCTCCTACAATGAGCAGTTCTTC. Translation gives CASSSRGTGDSISYNEQFF.

The chain joins TRBV9 to TRBJ1-3; weak D call: TRBD1 (6 bases). Germline CDR1 reads SGDLS; CDR2 reads YYNGEE. Trimming took off 0 bases at V and 0 bases at J, with 13 bases between the two ends. The CDR3 runs to 17 residues. CDR3 region: CASSVESDRYSGNTIYF. The CDR3 DNA is TGTGCCAGCAGCGTAGAATCCGACAGGTACTCTGGAAACACCATATATTTT.

The chain has TRBV30 and TRBJ1-6; D is uncertain. V was clipped by 2 bases and J by 6 bases, with 8 bases between them. The CDR3 is 13 amino acids. Germline V gene data show CDR1 as GTSNPN and CDR2 as SVGIG (reference sequence). The chain's CDR3 is CAWSSGFNSPLHF. The CDR3 nucleotides read TGTGCCTGGAGTTCAGGCTTTAATTCACCCCTCCACTTT.

This chain uses TRBV14 with TRBJ2-7; possible D gene TRBD1, 5 bases. This CDR3 has 15 residues. From germline, CDR1 is SGHDN and CDR2 FVKESK. The germline V and J ends were trimmed by 1 base and 2 bases, with 12 bases remaining between them. The CDR3 loop is CASSQAGRSTYEQYF. CDR3 DNA sequence: TGTGCCAGCAGCCAAGCAGGGCGCTCGACCTACGAGCAGTACTTC.

The chain carries TRBV5-1 and TRBJ2-3, with TRBD1 identical over 8 bases. This CDR3 region has 13 residues. Germline CDR1 reads SGHRS; CDR2 reads YFSETQ. The J segment lost 4 bases and the V segment lost 7 bases, leaving 5 bases of the junction unmatched. CDR3 sequence: CASAGQAADTQYF. As DNA, the CDR3 is TGCGCCAGCGCGGGACAGGCTGCAGATACGCAGTATTTT.

V usage is TRBV28 and J usage is TRBJ2-5; the D gene is possibly TRBD2 (5 bases). This CDR3 is 14 amino acids long. CDR1 is MDHEN and CDR2 is SYDVKM in the germline V gene. V was cut by 5 bases and J by 0 bases, with 10 bases left in between. The CDR3 DNA follows: TGTGCCAGCAGTGGAAGGAGGTACCAAGAGACCCAGTACTTC. It is translated as CASSGRRYQETQYF.

This clone appeared a single time. The CDR3 reads CASRISGGPEQFF. The CDR3 DNA reads as TGTGCCAGTCGAATTAGCGGGGGGCCTGAGCAGTTCTTC. The chain links TRBV19 to TRBJ2-1; 10 bases match TRBD2. The CDR3 extends over 13 amino acids. In germline, CDR1 is LNHDA, CDR2 SQIVND (reference sequence). V trimming: 8 bases; J trimming: 9 bases; junction bases outside the gene matches: 7.

V gene TRBV4-1 combines with J gene TRBJ2-7; 8 nucleotides line up with TRBD1. This CDR3 has 13 amino acids. Trimming at V came to 4 bases and at J to 6 bases, leaving 5 bases not matched to a gene. Germline-derived CDR1 and CDR2 are MGHRA and YSYEKL. The DNA of the CDR3 is TGCGCCAGCAGCCGGGCAGGGGGCCGCGAGCAGTACTTC. Its translation: CASSRAGGREQYF.

The gene calls are TRBV5-1 and TRBJ1-1; tentatively, D is TRBD1 (5 bases). Trimming removed 6 bases from V and 7 bases from J, with 13 bases in between. Per germline, CDR1 SGHRS and CDR2 YFSETQ. This CDR3 has 12 amino acids. CDR3 coding DNA: TGCGCCAGCACCATGGAAGGGGTTGAAGCTTTCTTT. It specifies CASTMEGVEAFF.

The chain uses TRBV7-8 and TRBJ1-5; 10 nucleotides line up with TRBD1. Germline trimming cut 5 bases from V and 0 bases from J; bases unmatched to any gene: 10. CDR1 is SGHVS, CDR2 FQNEAQ, per germline. The CDR3 is 18 residues long. The CDR3: CASSVRDRGTISNQPQHF. CDR3 bases: TGTGCCAGCAGCGTCCGGGACAGGGGAACAATTAGCAATCAGCCCCAGCATTTT. The complete variable domain, with remaining parts taken from reference TRBV7-8 and TRBJ1-5, reads GAGVSQSPRYKVAKRGQDVALRCDPISGHVSLFWYQQALGQGPEFLTYFQNEAQLDKSGLPSDRFFAERPEGSVSTLKIQRTQQEDSAVYLCASSVRDRGTISNQPQHFGDGTRLSIL.

The V gene is TRBV4-1, the J gene TRBJ2-1; 14 bases agree with TRBD2. The CDR3 loop spans 19 amino acids. V shed 1 base, J shed 9 bases, and the junction held 14 bases outside the gene matches. Per germline, CDR1 MGHRA and CDR2 YSYEKL. CDR3 sequence (DNA): TGCGCCAGCAGCCAAGGTCCGCCCTTGACTAGCGGGGGGGCGGGTGAGCAGTTCTTC. This sequence encodes CASSQGPPLTSGGAGEQFF.

Written as DNA, the CDR3 is TGTGCCAGCAGCTTGGTGTGGGCAGGGGCCAACGTCCTGACTTTC. This translates into CASSLVWAGANVLTF. The chain links TRBV5-6 to TRBJ2-6; D unresolved. The length of the CDR3 is 15 residues. V shed 0 bases and J shed 4 bases, with 8 bases lying between them. Germline-derived CDR1 and CDR2 are SGHDT and YYEEEE.

The chain uses TRBV6-5 and TRBJ1-2; TRBD1 aligns across 8 bases. The V segment lost 8 bases and the J segment 2 bases; nucleotides outside the gene matches: 10. CDR1 and CDR2 from the germline V gene are MNHEY and SVGAGI. The CDR3 contains 15 residues. The CDR3 protein is CASGPGGQENYGYTF. The CDR3 DNA follows: TGTGCCAGCGGACCCGGGGGACAGGAAAACTATGGCTACACCTTC.

The V and J genes are TRBV19 and TRBJ2-1; TRBD1 is a possible D gene (6 bases). There are 15 residues in the CDR3. The germline CDR1 and CDR2 sequences are LNHDA and SQIVND (reference sequence). V gave up 1 base and J gave up 5 bases, with 12 bases separating them. The CDR3: CASSIAVGDNNEQFF. The CDR3, as DNA: TGTGCCAGTAGTATAGCGGTGGGGGACAACAATGAGCAGTTCTTC.

The CDR3 sequence: CASSLLPGTSGGSSYEQYF. For the CDR3, the DNA is TGTGCCAGCAGCTTGCTCCCAGGGACTAGCGGGGGATCCTCCTACGAGCAGTACTTC. This chain connects TRBV7-9 to TRBJ2-7; TRBD2 matches 14 bases. CDR3 length equals 19 residues. Germline V CDR1 and CDR2: SEHNR, FQNEAQ (reference sequence). Trimming took 3 bases from V and 0 from J; bases not matched to a gene: 10.

The rearrangement uses TRBV5-8 and TRBJ2-1; unclear D gene. CDR1 is SGHTS and CDR2 is YDEGEE in the germline V gene. V was pared by 4 bases and J by 1 base, with 9 bases between. The CDR3 runs to 14 residues. DNA of the CDR3: TGTGCCAGCAGCCCACGGGTTTCCTACAATGAGCAGTTCTTC. Its translation is CASSPRVSYNEQFF. Looking up the rest from reference TRBV5-8 and TRBJ2-1 gives the full variable domain: EAGVTQSPTHLIKTRGQQATLRCSPISGHTSVYWYQQALGLGLQFLLWYDEGEERNRGNFPPRFSGRQFPNYSSELNVNALELEDSALYLCASSPRVSYNEQFFGPGTRLTVL.

V is TRBV5-1 and J is TRBJ1-3; the D is unclear. Looked up from germline, CDR1 is SGHRS and CDR2 is YFSETQ. This CDR3 is built from 13 residues. Trimming shortened V by 4 bases and J by 4 bases, and 9 bases separated the two germline ends. The chain's CDR3 is CASSLGPGNTIYF. DNA for the CDR3: TGCGCCAGCAGCCTAGGTCCCGGAAACACCATATATTTT.

This clone was seen once. It is likely a read error, because the conserved phenylalanine at the end of the CDR3 is missing. This chain joins TRBV13 and TRBJ1-2; 11 bases align to TRBD1. Germline lookup yields CDR1 PRHDT and CDR2 FYEKMQ (reference sequence). The length of the CDR3 is 16 residues. V shed 5 bases and J 5 bases; nucleotides not matched to a gene: 10. The CDR3 is CASSPGQGAPGYGYTL. The CDR3 nucleotides read TGTGCCAGCAGCCCAGGACAGGGGGCGCCAGGGTATGGCTACACCCTC.

This clone has a handful of counts. The gene calls are TRBV4-2 and TRBJ2-5, with D perhaps TRBD1 (6 bases). This CDR3 comprises 18 residues. The V end was cut by 0 bases, the J end by 2 bases, with 19 bases between. The germline V gene has CDR1 LGHNA and CDR2 YNFKEQ. CDR3 sequence (DNA): TGTGCCAGCAGCCAAGATGGGTGGACACGGGACATACAAGAGACCCAGTACTTC. It translates to CASSQDGWTRDIQETQYF.

The V call is TRBV28, the J call TRBJ1-2, with D maybe TRBD1 (6 bases). The germline V gene has CDR1 MDHEN and CDR2 SYDVKM. The CDR3 has 16 residues. V lost 4 bases and J 0 bases, leaving 15 bases between the germline ends. The CDR3 spells CASSSPDRPSNYGYTF. In DNA form, the CDR3 reads TGTGCCAGCAGTTCACCGGACAGACCCTCTAACTATGGCTACACCTTC.

V is TRBV7-9 and J is TRBJ2-3; D perhaps matches TRBD1 (5 bases). This CDR3 contains 19 residues. CDR1 is SEHNR, CDR2 FQNEAQ, per germline (reference sequence). Trimming took off 5 bases at V and 3 bases at J, with 27 bases between the two ends. The CDR3 spells CASSPSVTPPRAATDTQYF. The CDR3 DNA reads TGTGCCAGCAGCCCCTCGGTTACCCCCCCCAGGGCCGCAACAGATACGCAGTATTTT.

The chain has TRBV7-3 and TRBJ1-1, with a weak D call TRBD1 (5 bases). The CDR3 extends over 14 amino acids. Trimming removed 6 bases at V and 1 base at J, with 12 bases between. Germline CDR1 reads SGHTA; CDR2 reads FQGTGA. The CDR3 DNA is TGTGCCAGCAGACCCGGGGGTGCGAACACTGAAGCTTTCTTT. Protein product: CASRPGGANTEAFF.

The V and J genes are TRBV27 and TRBJ2-2, with 12 bases matching TRBD1. With V trimmed by 5 bases and J by 6 bases, 10 bases remained unmatched. Germline V gives CDR1 MNHEY, CDR2 SMNVEV (reference sequence). This CDR3 has 17 residues. DNA of the CDR3: TGTGCCAGCAGTCCGGGACAGGGGGCTCCGAAAGCCGGGGAGCTGTTTTTT. Translated, it gives CASSPGQGAPKAGELFF.

The rearrangement links TRBV5-8 to TRBJ2-7, with unresolved D. The CDR3 loop spans 12 amino acids. The germline V gene encodes CDR1 SGHTS and CDR2 YDEGEE. V lost 4 bases, J lost 3 bases, and 8 bases lay in between. The chain's CDR3 is CASSPRLYEQYF. CDR3 sequence (DNA): TGTGCCAGCAGCCCCCGACTCTACGAGCAGTACTTC.

The chain links TRBV30 to TRBJ1-1, with D hard to call. The CDR3 extends over 13 amino acids. Germline lookup yields CDR1 GTSNPN and CDR2 SVGIG (reference sequence). V lost 1 base and J 1 base, leaving 7 bases between the germline ends. Here the CDR3 reads CAWSGGGNTEAFF. CDR3 coding DNA: TGTGCCTGGAGTGGTGGAGGGAACACTGAAGCTTTCTTT.

As DNA, the CDR3 is TGCGCCAGCAGCCCTTCGACAGGCCCAAGCTCCTACGAGCAGTACTTC. This sequence encodes CASSPSTGPSSYEQYF. V and J are TRBV5-1 and TRBJ2-7; D perhaps matches TRBD1 (6 bases). CDR3 length equals 16 residues. V shed 4 bases and J shed 0 bases, with 17 bases lying between them. The germline gives CDR1 SGHRS, CDR2 YFSETQ.

This chain uses TRBV6-2 or TRBV6-3 with TRBJ1-2; 9 nucleotides align to TRBD1. V lost 6 bases and J lost 8; bases outside the gene matches: 7. Looked up from germline, CDR1 is MNHEY and CDR2 is SVGEGT. The CDR3 loop spans 13 amino acids. As DNA, the CDR3 is TGTGCCAGCAGCCGGACAGGGGAGGTCGGCTACACCTTC. It specifies CASSRTGEVGYTF.

The chain joins TRBV3-1 (or the pseudogene TRBV3-2) to TRBJ1-4, with D maybe TRBD1 (6 bases). CDR1 and CDR2 from the germline V gene are LGHDT and YNNKEL (reference sequence). V gave up 2 bases and J gave up 2 bases, with 12 bases separating them. The CDR3 totals 16 residues. As DNA, the CDR3 is TGTGCCAGCAGCCAAAATACAGGGTACACTAATGAAAAACTGTTTTTT. Encoded protein: CASSQNTGYTNEKLFF.

The chain employs TRBV10-3 and TRBJ2-2; 7 nucleotides match TRBD1. Germline lookup yields CDR1 ENHRY and CDR2 SYGVKD. The CDR3 contains 14 residues. The trim removed 6 bases at V and 3 bases at J, leaving 4 bases unmatched. The CDR3 loop reads CAIRRGHDTGELFF. The CDR3 region has the DNA TGTGCCATCAGGAGGGGGCATGACACCGGGGAGCTGTTTTTT.

The chain employs TRBV27 and TRBJ1-5; no clear D. The germline V and J ends were trimmed by 3 bases and 4 bases, with 10 bases remaining between them. This CDR3 contains 14 residues. Germline V lookup: CDR1 MNHEY, CDR2 SMNVEV (reference sequence). CDR3 sequence reads: CASSLGGRNQPQHF. In DNA form, the CDR3 reads TGTGCCAGCAGTTTGGGAGGGCGGAATCAGCCCCAGCATTTT.